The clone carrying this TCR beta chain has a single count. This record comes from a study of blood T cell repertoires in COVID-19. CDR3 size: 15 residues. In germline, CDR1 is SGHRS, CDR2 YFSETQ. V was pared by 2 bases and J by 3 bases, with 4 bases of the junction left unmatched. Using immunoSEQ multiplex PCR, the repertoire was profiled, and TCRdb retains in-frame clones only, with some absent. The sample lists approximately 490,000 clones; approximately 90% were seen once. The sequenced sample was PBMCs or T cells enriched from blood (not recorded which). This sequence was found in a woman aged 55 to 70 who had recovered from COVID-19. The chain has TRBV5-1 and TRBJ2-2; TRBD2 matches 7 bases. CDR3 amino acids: CASSFGRGDTGELFF. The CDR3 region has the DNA TGCGCCAGCAGCTTTGGTCGGGGGGACACCGGGGAGCTGTTTTTT.